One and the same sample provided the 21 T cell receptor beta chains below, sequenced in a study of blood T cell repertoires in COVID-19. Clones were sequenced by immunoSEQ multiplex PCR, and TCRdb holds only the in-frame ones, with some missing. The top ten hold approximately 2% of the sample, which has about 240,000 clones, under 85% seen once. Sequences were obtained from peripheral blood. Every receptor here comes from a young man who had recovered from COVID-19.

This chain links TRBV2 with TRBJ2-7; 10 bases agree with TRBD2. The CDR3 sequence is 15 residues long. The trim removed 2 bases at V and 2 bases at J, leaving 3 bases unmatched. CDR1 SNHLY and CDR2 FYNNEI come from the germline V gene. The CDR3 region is CASSEQAGGPYEQYF. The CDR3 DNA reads TGTGCCAGCAGTGAACAAGCGGGGGGGCCCTACGAGCAGTACTTC.

The CDR3 loop is CASSQTGDGNSPLHF. The CDR3 nucleotides are TGTGCCAGCAGCCAGACAGGGGATGGGAATTCACCCCTCCACTTT. The rearrangement uses TRBV6-4 and TRBJ1-6; 8 bases match TRBD1. V gave up 6 bases and J gave up 7 bases; unmatched junction bases: 8. The CDR3 has 15 residues. Germline CDR1 and CDR2: MRHNA and SNTAGT.

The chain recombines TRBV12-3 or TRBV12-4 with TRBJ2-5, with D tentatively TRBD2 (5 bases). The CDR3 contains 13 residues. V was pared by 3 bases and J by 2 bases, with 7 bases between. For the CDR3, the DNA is TGTGCCAGCAGTTTTCCGGGGCAAGAGACCCAGTACTTC. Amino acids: CASSFPGQETQYF.

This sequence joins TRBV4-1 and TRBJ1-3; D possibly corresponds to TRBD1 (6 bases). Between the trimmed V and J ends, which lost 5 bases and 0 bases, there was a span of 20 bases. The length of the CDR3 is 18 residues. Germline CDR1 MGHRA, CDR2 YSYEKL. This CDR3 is CASSDGQGILGSGNTIYF. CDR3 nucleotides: TGCGCCAGCAGCGACGGTCAGGGGATTTTAGGCTCTGGAAACACCATATATTTT.

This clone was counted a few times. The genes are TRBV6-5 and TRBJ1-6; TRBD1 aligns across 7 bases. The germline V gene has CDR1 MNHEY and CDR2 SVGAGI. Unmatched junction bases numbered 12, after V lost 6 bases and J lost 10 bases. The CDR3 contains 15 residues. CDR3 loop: CASRPLRQGSSPLHF. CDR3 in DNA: TGTGCCAGCAGGCCTCTGAGACAGGGTTCATCACCCCTCCACTTT.

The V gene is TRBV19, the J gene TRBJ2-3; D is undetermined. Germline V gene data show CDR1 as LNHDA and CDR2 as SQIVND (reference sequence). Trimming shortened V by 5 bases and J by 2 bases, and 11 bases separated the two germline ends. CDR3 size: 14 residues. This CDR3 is CASSRLGATDTQYF. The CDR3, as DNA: TGTGCCAGTAGTCGCCTTGGAGCCACAGATACGCAGTATTTT.

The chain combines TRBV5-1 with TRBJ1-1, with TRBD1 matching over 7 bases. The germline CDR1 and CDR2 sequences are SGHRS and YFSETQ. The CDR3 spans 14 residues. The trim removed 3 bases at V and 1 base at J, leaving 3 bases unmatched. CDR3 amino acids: CASSSRQGNTEAFF. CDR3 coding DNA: TGCGCCAGCAGCTCAAGACAGGGGAACACTGAAGCTTTCTTT.

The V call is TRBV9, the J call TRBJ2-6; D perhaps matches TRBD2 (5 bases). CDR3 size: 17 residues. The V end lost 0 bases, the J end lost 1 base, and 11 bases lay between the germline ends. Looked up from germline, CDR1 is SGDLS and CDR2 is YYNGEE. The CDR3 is CASSVGIGGSGANVLTF. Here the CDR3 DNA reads TGTGCCAGCAGCGTAGGAATTGGAGGATCTGGGGCCAACGTCCTGACTTTC.

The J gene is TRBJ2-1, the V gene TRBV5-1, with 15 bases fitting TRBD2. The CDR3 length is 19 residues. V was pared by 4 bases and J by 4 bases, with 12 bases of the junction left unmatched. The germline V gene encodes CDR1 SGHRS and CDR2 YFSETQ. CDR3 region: CASSRPMGLAGGKYNEQFF. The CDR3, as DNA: TGCGCCAGCAGCCGACCGATGGGACTAGCGGGGGGCAAATACAATGAGCAGTTCTTC.

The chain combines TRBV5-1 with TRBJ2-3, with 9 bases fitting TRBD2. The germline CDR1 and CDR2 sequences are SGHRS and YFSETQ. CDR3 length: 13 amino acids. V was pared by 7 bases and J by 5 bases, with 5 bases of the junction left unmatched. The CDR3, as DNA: TGCGCCAGCCGAGGACTAGCGAAAGATACGCAGTATTTT. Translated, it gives CASRGLAKDTQYF.

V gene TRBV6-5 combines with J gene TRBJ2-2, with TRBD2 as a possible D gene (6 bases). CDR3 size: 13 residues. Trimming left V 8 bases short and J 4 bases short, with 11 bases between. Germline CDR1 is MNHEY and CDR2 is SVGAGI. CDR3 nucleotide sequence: TGTGCCAGCGTTTTCGGGAGCACCGGGGAGCTGTTTTTT. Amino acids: CASVFGSTGELFF.

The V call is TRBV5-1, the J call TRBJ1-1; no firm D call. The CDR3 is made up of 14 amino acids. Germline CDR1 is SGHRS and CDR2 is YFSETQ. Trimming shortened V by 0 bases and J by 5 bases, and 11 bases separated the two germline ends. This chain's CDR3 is CASSLGGVRTEAFF. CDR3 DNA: TGCGCCAGCAGCTTGGGAGGAGTTCGGACTGAAGCTTTCTTT.

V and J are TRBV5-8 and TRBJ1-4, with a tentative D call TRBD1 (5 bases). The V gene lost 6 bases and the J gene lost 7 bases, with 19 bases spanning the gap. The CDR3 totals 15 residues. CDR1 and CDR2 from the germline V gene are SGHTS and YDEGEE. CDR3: CASNLGRRGGEKLFF. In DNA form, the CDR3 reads TGTGCCAGCAATCTGGGGCGGCGGGGTGGTGAAAAACTGTTTTTT.

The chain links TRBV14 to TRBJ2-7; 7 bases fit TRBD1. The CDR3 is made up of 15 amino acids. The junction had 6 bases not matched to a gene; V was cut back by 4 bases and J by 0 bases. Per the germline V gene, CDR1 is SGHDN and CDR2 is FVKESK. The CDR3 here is CASSPNRGTSYEQYF. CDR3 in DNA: TGTGCCAGCAGCCCAAACAGGGGAACCTCCTACGAGCAGTACTTC.

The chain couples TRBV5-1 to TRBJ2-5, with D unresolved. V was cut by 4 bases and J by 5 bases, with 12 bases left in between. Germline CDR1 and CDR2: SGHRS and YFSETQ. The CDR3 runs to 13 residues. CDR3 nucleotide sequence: TGCGCCAGCAGCCCTGGCTTGCGGGAGACCCAGTACTTC. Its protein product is CASSPGLRETQYF. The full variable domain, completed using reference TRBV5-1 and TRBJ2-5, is KAGVTQTPRYLIKTRGQQVTLSCSPISGHRSVSWYQQTPGQGLQFLFEYFSETQRNKGNFPGRFSGRQFSNSRSEMNVSTLELGDSALYLCASSPGLRETQYFGPGTRLLVL.

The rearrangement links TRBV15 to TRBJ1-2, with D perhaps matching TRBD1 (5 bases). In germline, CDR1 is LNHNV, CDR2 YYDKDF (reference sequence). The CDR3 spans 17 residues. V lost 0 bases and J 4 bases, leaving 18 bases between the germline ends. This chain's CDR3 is CATSRDGFRRGGYGYTF. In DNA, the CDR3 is TGTGCCACCAGCAGAGATGGTTTTCGGAGGGGAGGCTATGGCTACACCTTC.

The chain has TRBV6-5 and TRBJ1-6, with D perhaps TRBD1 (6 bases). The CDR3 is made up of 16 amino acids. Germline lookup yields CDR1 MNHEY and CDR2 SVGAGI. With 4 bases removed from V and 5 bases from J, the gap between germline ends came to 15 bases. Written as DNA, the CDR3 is TGTGCCAGCAGTTCATCTTCGACAGGCCATAATTCACCCCTCCACTTT. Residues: CASSSSSTGHNSPLHF.

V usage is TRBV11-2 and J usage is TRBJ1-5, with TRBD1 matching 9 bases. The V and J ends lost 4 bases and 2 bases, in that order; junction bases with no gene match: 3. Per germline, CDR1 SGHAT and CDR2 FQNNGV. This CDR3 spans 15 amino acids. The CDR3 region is CASSWGTGRNQPQHF. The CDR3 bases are TGTGCCAGCAGCTGGGGGACAGGGCGCAATCAGCCCCAGCATTTT.

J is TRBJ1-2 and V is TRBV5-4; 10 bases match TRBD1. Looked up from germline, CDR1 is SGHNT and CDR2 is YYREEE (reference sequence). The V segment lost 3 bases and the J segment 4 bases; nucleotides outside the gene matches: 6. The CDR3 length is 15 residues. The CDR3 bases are TGTGCCAGCAGCTACATGACAGGGGGCGCCTATGGCTACACCTTC. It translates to CASSYMTGGAYGYTF.

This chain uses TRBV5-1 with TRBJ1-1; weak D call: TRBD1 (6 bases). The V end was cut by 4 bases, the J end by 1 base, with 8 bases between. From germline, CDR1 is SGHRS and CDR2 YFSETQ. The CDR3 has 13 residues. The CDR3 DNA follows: TGCGCCAGCAGCGAACAGGGGAACACTGAAGCTTTCTTT. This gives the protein CASSEQGNTEAFF.

CDR3 residues: CASRTPGTGYTF. CDR3 in DNA: TGTGCCAGCAGAACCCCCGGGACAGGCTACACCTTC. The chain uses TRBV3-1 (or the pseudogene TRBV3-2) and TRBJ1-2; possible D gene TRBD1, 6 bases. This CDR3 is 12 amino acids long. In germline, CDR1 is LGHDT, CDR2 YNNKEL (reference sequence). V gave up 6 bases and J gave up 8 bases, with 13 bases separating them.